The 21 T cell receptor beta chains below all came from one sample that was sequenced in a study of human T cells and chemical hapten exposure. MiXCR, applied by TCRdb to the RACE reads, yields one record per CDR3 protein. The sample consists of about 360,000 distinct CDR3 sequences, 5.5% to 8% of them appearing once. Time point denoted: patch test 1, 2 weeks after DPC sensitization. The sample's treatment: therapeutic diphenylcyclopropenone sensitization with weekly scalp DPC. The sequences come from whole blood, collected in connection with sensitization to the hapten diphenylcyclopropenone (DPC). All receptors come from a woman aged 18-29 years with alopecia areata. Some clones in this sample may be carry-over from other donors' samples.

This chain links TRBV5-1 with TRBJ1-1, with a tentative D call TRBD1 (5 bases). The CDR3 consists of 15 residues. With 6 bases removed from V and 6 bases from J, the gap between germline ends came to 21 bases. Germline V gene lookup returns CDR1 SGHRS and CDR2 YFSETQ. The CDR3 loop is CASTKSRGGGAEAFF. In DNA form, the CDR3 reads TGCGCCAGCACCAAATCAAGGGGCGGAGGTGCTGAAGCTTTCTTT. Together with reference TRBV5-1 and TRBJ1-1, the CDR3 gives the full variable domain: KAGVTQTPRYLIKTRGQQVTLSCSPISGHRSVSWYQQTPGQGLQFLFEYFSETQRNKGNFPGRFSGRQFSNSRSEMNVSTLELGDSALYLCASTKSRGGGAEAFFGQGTRLTVV.

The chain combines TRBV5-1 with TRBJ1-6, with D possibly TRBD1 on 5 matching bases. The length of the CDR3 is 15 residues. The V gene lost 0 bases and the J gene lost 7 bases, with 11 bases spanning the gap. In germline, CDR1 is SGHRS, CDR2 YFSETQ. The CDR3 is CASSLEAGQNSPLHF. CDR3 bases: TGCGCCAGCAGCTTGGAAGCAGGGCAGAATTCACCCCTCCACTTT.

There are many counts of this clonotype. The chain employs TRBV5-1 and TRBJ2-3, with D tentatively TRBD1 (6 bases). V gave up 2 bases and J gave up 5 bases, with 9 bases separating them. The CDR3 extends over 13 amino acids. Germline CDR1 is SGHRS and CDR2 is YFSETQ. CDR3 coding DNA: TGCGCCAGCAGCTTCCCAGGGGAAGATACGCAGTATTTT. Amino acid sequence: CASSFPGEDTQYF.

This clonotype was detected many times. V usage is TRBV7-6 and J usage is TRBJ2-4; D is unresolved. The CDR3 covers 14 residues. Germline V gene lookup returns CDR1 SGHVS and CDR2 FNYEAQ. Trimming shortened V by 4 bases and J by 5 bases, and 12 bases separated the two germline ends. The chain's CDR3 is CASSSRTEQNIQYF. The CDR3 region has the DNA TGTGCCAGCAGCTCACGGACGGAACAAAACATTCAGTACTTC.

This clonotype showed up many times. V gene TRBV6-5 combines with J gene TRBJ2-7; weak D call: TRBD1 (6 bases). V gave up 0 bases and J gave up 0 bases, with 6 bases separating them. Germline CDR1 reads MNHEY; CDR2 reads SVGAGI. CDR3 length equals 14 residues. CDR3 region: CASSYSDSSYEQYF. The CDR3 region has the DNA TGTGCCAGCAGTTACTCGGACAGCTCCTACGAGCAGTACTTC.

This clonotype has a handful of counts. DNA of the CDR3: TGCGCCAGCAGCGGCGGCGGACTAGCGGGAAAAGAGACCCAGTACTTC. Amino acid sequence: CASSGGGLAGKETQYF. The rearrangement joins TRBV5-1 to TRBJ2-5; 12 nucleotides align to TRBD2. Per germline, CDR1 SGHRS and CDR2 YFSETQ. CDR3 length equals 16 residues. J was trimmed by 3 bases and V by 4 bases; bases with no gene match: 7.

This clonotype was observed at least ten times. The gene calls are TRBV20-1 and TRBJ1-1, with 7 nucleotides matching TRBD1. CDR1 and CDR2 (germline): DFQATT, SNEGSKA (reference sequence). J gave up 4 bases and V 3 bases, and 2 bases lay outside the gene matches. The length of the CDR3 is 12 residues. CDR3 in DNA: TGCAGTGCTAGTGAGGGGGCCACTGAAGCTTTCTTT. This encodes CSASEGATEAFF.

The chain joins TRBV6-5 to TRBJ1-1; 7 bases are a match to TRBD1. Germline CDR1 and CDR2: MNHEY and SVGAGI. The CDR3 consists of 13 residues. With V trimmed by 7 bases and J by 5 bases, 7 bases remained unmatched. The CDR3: CASIGDSRTEAFF. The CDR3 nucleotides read TGTGCCAGCATTGGGGACAGTCGAACTGAAGCTTTCTTT.

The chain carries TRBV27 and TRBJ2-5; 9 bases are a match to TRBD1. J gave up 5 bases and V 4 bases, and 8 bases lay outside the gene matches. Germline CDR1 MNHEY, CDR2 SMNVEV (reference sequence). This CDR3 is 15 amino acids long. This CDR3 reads CASSYHRGLGETQYF. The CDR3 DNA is TGTGCCAGCAGTTACCACAGGGGGCTGGGGGAGACCCAGTACTTC.

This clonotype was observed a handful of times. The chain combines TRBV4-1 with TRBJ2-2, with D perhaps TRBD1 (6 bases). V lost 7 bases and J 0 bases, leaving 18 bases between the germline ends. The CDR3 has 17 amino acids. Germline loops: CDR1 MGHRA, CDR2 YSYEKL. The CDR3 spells CASNHERGTTNTGELFF. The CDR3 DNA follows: TGCGCCAGCAACCATGAAAGGGGGACCACGAACACCGGGGAGCTGTTTTTT.

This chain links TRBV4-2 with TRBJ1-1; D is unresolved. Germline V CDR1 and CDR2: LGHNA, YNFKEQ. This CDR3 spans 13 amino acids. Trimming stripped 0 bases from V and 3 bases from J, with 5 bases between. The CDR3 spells CASSQDEDTEAFF. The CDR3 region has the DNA TGTGCCAGCAGCCAAGATGAGGACACTGAAGCTTTCTTT.

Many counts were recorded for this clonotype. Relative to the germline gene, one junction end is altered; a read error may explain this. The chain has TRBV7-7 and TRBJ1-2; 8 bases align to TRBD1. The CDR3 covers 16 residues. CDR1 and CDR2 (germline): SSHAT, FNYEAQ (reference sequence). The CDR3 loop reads CASSLDRARSIYGYTF. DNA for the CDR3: TGTGCTAGCAGCTTGGACAGGGCCCGTTCAATCTATGGCTACACCTTC.

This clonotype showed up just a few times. DNA for the CDR3: TGCAGTGCGCTCACTGAGAACACTGAAGCTTTCTTT. Translated, it gives CSALTENTEAFF. The chain recombines TRBV20-1 with TRBJ1-1; no clear D gene. V gave up 6 bases and J gave up 1 base, with 9 bases separating them. CDR1 DFQATT and CDR2 SNEGSKA come from the germline V gene (reference sequence). There are 12 residues in the CDR3.

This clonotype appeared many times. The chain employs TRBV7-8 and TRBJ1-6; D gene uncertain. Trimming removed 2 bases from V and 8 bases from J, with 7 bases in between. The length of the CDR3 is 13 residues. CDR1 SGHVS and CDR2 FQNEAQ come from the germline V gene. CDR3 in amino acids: CASSLSDDSPLHF. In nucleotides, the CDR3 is TGTGCCAGCAGCTTATCAGACGATTCACCCCTCCACTTT.

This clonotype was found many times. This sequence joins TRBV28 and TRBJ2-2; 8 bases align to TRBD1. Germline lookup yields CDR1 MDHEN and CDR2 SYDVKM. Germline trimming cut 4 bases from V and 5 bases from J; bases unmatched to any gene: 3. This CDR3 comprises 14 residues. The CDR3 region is CASSSTGDTGELFF. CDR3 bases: TGTGCCAGCAGTTCGACAGGGGATACCGGGGAGCTGTTTTTT.

The CDR3 DNA reads TGCGCCAGCAGCCAAGGACTAGGGGGGCTAGAGACCCAGTACTTC. This codes for CASSQGLGGLETQYF. The chain links TRBV4-3 to TRBJ2-5; D is perhaps TRBD1 or TRBD2 (6 bases each). The CDR3 runs 15 residues. V lost 1 base to trimming and J lost 4 bases, with 13 bases between them. Germline assignment: CDR1 LGHNA and CDR2 YSLEER.

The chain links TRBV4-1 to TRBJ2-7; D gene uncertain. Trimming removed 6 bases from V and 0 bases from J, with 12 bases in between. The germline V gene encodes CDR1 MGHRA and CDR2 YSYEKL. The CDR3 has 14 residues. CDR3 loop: CASRRALSSYEQYF. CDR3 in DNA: TGCGCCAGCAGACGGGCCCTCAGCTCCTACGAGCAGTACTTC.

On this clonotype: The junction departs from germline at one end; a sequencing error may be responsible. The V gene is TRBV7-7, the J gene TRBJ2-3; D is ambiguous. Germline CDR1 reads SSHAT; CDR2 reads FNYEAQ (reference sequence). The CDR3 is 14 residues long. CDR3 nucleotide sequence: TGTGCTAGCAGCTTAGAAGTGTGGACGGGTACGCAGTATTTT. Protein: CASSLEVWTGTQYF.

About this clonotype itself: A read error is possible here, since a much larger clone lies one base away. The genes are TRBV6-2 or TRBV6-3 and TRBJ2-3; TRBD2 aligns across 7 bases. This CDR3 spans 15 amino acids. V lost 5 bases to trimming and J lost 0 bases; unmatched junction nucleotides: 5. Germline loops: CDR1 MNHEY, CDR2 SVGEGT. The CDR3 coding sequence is TGTGCCAGCAGTACTCCGCGGGGGAGCACAGATACGCAGTATTTT. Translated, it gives CASSTPRGSTDTQYF.

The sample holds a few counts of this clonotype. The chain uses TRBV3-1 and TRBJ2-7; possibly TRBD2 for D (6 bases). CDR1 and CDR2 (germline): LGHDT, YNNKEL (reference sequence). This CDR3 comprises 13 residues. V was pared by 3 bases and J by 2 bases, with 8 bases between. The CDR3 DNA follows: TGTGCCAGCAGCCAGGAGGGCACCTACGAGCAGTACTTC. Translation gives CASSQEGTYEQYF.

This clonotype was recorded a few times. CDR3 nucleotides: TGTGCCAGCAGTGAAGCGAGGGGGGCCACGAACACCGGGGAGCTGTTTTTT. Amino acid sequence: CASSEARGATNTGELFF. V usage is TRBV2 and J usage is TRBJ2-2; either TRBD1 or TRBD2 may fit D (6 bases each). This CDR3 is built from 17 residues. Germline V gene lookup returns CDR1 SNHLY and CDR2 FYNNEI. Trimming stripped 0 bases from V and 0 bases from J, with 11 bases between.